Detailed here is one T cell receptor (beta chain). This clone was counted a single time. The target of this receptor is not known. No much larger clone is present one base from it, and per-base qualities are unavailable. This sample is part of a study of a mutant IDH1 vaccine in newly diagnosed glioma (dated by TCRdb to about 2021). About the investigation overall: Vaccination started 4-6 weeks after radiotherapy alone, or was given together with temozolomide cycles in the groups whose treatment included chemotherapy. For exploratory analyses, about 25 treated patients had longitudinal TCRB deep sequencing done wherever samples were available. The week-35 safety follow-up was designated visit V12, and the week-47 end of study was designated visit V13. Prior to enrollment, standard therapy consisting of radiotherapy alone, temozolomide alone, or radiochemotherapy with temozolomide had been administered to patients, with the combination being received by most patients. Peripheral blood samples were drawn at six visits, namely V03 (baseline), V05, V07, V10, V12 and V13. Of the roughly 33 treated patients, about 62% were male and approximately 40% were female, and a mean age of roughly 40 years was recorded.

CDR3 length: 15 amino acids, cysteine to phenylalanine. Just CDR3 DNA is preserved here, 45 bases in frame from base 1. The germline V gene specifies MNHEY as CDR1 and SVGAGI as CDR2. V sheds 0 bases and J sheds 1 base, leaving 9 bases between their ends. The time point label, read with the paper, signifies: week 35, safety follow-up. A 20-mer mutant IDH1 peptide at 300 micrograms in Montanide made up each vaccine dose, which was injected subcutaneously together with topical imiquimod. Patients received eight vaccinations in weeks 1, 3, 5, 7, 11, 15, 19 and 23, corresponding to visits V03 through V10. Donors had newly diagnosed WHO grade 3 or 4 IDH1-mutant astrocytomas with loss of nuclear ATRX. The samples were drawn from NOA16, a multicentre, single-arm, open-label phase I trial in Germany that tested a mutant IDH1 peptide vaccine in humans for the first time. Genomic DNA for TCRB sequencing was isolated from EDTA blood with the DNeasy Blood and Tissue Kit.

General study outcomes and caveats: PBMC samples for TCRB deep sequencing were selected based on availability. Vaccine-induced immune responses across multiple MHC alleles were detected in 93.3% of patients. Pseudoprogression appeared unrelated to alterations in the top peripheral T cell clonotypes detected by TCRB sequencing. The authors noted that analyses of patient blood samples could not be reproduced because of sample limitations.

Receptor libraries were prepared by the immunoSEQ multiplex PCR assay. Following the manufacturer's protocol, the hsTCRB Kit was used to amplify rearranged TCR beta chain sequences. An Illumina MiSeq was used to sequence the TCRB libraries. The paper's processing steps were these. Demultiplexing, trimming and gene mapping were performed with the kit vendor's proprietary platform. TCRdb mirrors the immuneACCESS table, restricted to in-frame sequences. Some clones are absent from its copies; in checked studies, under half trace to an unresolved V gene, and the reason for the others is unknown. V and J calls and clone size are given by that table; D and trimming were obtained from the DNA. This sample lists about 32,000 clones; roughly 80% were detected once. The top ten constitute almost 9.5% of the sample.

Sequenced here: PBMCs, sampled from a glioma patient whose treatment included an IDH1 peptide vaccine. The sequence derives from a woman in her 30s with glioma. Some clones in this sample may be carry-over from other donors' samples. The chain was built from TRBV6-5 and TRBJ1-1; a tentative D match to TRBD1 spans 5 bases. The CDR3 reads CASSYSDIANTEAFF. In nucleotide form, the sequence is TGTGCCAGCAGTTACTCGGACATAGCGAACACTGAAGCTTTCTTT.